Listed here are 7 T cell receptor beta chains from one sample, sequenced in a study of OX40 agonist ivuxolimab in advanced cancers. Produced via immunoSEQ multiplex PCR; TCRdb's table is partial and in-frame only. This table has tens of thousands of clones, about 83% appearing once. Sequencing was performed on CD4+ or CD8+ T cells sorted from blood, taken in a trial of the OX40 agonist ivuxolimab. The receptors come from an adult with an advanced solid tumor such as melanoma, head and neck, liver or kidney cancer.

V gene TRBV5-4 combines with J gene TRBJ2-6; 11 nucleotides line up with TRBD1. CDR1 SGHNT and CDR2 YYREEE come from the germline V gene (reference sequence). V was clipped by 4 bases and J by 0 bases; unmatched bases: 6. There are 18 residues in the CDR3. The CDR3 region is CASSLRDRGFSGANVLTF. The CDR3 bases are TGTGCCAGCAGCCTCCGGGACAGGGGGTTCTCTGGGGCCAACGTCCTGACTTTC.

This chain uses TRBV30 with TRBJ2-1; D unclear. V was clipped by 1 base and J by 5 bases, with 9 bases between them. This CDR3 has 13 residues. The germline V gene has CDR1 GTSNPN and CDR2 SVGIG (reference sequence). CDR3 sequence (DNA): TGTGCCTGGAGTGCCAGACTGGACAATGAGCAGTTCTTC. Protein product: CAWSARLDNEQFF.

V is TRBV20-1 and J is TRBJ1-5; weak D call: TRBD1 (5 bases). Germline CDR1 is DFQATT and CDR2 is SNEGSKA (reference sequence). This CDR3 is built from 11 residues. V lost 6 bases, J lost 9 bases, and 12 bases lay in between. Here the CDR3 reads CSAGPKGPQHF. The CDR3 DNA follows: TGCAGTGCGGGGCCAAAGGGGCCCCAGCATTTT.

This chain links TRBV5-6 with TRBJ2-5; maybe TRBD2 (6 bases). CDR1 and CDR2 from the germline V gene are SGHDT and YYEEEE. V lost 4 bases and J lost 2, with 12 bases in between. This CDR3 contains 14 residues. CDR3 in amino acids: CASSGGLLQETQYF. The CDR3 bases are TGTGCCAGCAGCGGTGGACTACTTCAAGAGACCCAGTACTTC.

This chain uses TRBV27 with TRBJ2-7; D possibly corresponds to TRBD2 (6 bases). The CDR3 consists of 13 residues. Germline lookup yields CDR1 MNHEY and CDR2 SMNVEV (reference sequence). Trimming cost V 2 bases and J 5 bases, with 10 bases left between them. CDR3 DNA: TGTGCCAGCAGTTTACAACGGGGGAACGAGCAGTACTTC. Protein sequence: CASSLQRGNEQYF.

Concerning this clone: Lacking the conserved final phenylalanine or tryptophan, this CDR3 likely reflects a read error. The DNA is omitted, as the CDR3 cannot be located on it reliably, and the CDR3 follows TCRdb's listing. The chain employs TRBV4-1 and TRBJ2-7; the DNA was not compared with TRBD2, the D call given in the table. The CDR3 has 10 amino acids, counting both end residues. CDR1 and CDR2 from the germline V gene are MGHRA and YSYEKL. CDR3 sequence: CASSQVGRGD.

The CDR3 sequence: CASSSRWTLRDNEQFF. CDR3 bases: TGTGCCAGCAGCTCCCGATGGACACTTAGGGACAATGAGCAGTTCTTC. The V gene is TRBV11-2, the J gene TRBJ2-1; maybe TRBD1 (5 bases). This CDR3 spans 16 amino acids. Trimming took 4 bases from V and 5 from J, leaving 18 bases between them. CDR1 and CDR2 from the germline V gene are SGHAT and FQNNGV.